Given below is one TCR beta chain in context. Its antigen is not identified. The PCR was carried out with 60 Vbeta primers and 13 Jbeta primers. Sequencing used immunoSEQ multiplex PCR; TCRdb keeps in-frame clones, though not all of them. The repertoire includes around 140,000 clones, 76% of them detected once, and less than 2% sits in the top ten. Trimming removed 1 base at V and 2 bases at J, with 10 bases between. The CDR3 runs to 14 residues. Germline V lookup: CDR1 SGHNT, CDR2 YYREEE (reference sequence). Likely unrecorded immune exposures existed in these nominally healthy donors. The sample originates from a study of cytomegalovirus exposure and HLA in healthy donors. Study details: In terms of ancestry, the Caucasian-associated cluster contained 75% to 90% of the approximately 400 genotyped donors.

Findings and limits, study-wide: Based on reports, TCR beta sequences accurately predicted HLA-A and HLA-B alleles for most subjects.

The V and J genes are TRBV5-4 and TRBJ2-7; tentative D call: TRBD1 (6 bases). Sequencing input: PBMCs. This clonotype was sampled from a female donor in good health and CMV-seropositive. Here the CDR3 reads CASSLTGTTYEQYF. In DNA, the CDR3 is TGTGCCAGCAGCTTGACAGGGACCACCTACGAGCAGTACTTC.